The 17 T cell receptor beta chains in this list originate from one sample, sequenced in a study of blood T cell repertoires in COVID-19. Assay: immunoSEQ multiplex PCR; the TCRdb copy retains only in-frame clones and omits some. The sample has fewer than 400,000 clones, 90% seen once. The sample taken for sequencing was peripheral blood. The receptors were sampled from a woman younger than 45 with COVID-19, enrolled during active disease.

This chain uses TRBV3-1 (or the pseudogene TRBV3-2) with TRBJ2-3; 9 nucleotides agree with TRBD2. The CDR3 totals 14 residues. With V trimmed by 5 bases and J by 3 bases, 3 bases remained unmatched. Germline CDR1 and CDR2: LGHDT and YNNKEL (reference sequence). CDR3 in DNA: TGTGCCAGCAGCTTTAGCGGGAGTACAGATACGCAGTATTTT. Its translation is CASSFSGSTDTQYF.

V is TRBV5-6 and J is TRBJ2-1, with 11 bases aligning to TRBD2. CDR3 size: 16 residues. After removal of 2 bases from V and 7 bases from J, the junction contained 8 bases not matched to a gene. CDR1 is SGHDT and CDR2 is YYEEEE in the germline V gene. The DNA for the CDR3 is TGTGCCAGCAGCTTCGCCGGGACTAGCGGAGAAAATGAGCAGTTCTTC. It yields the protein CASSFAGTSGENEQFF.

This sequence joins TRBV14 and TRBJ2-1; 11 positions agree with TRBD2. Unmatched junction bases numbered 6, after V lost 1 base and J lost 7 bases. Looked up from germline, CDR1 is SGHDN and CDR2 is FVKESK. The CDR3 loop spans 16 amino acids. CDR3: CASSQVAGGPLNEQFF. The CDR3 bases are TGTGCCAGCAGCCAAGTAGCGGGAGGGCCTCTTAATGAGCAGTTCTTC.

This chain connects TRBV18 to TRBJ1-2, with TRBD1 matching 9 bases. From germline, CDR1 is KGHSH and CDR2 LQKENI. V was clipped by 6 bases and J by 1 base; unmatched bases: 12. CDR3 length: 17 residues. DNA for the CDR3: TGTGCCAGCTCGCCAATGGGACAGGGCGGGTTTAACTATGGCTACACCTTC. It specifies CASSPMGQGGFNYGYTF.

The rearrangement joins TRBV27 to TRBJ1-4; possibly TRBD1 for D (5 bases). CDR3 length: 15 residues. Germline V gene data show CDR1 as MNHEY and CDR2 as SMNVEV (reference sequence). V lost 3 bases to trimming and J lost 0 bases, with 8 bases between them. As DNA, the CDR3 is TGTGCCAGCAGTTTCGACAGTGCAACTAATGAAAAACTGTTTTTT. This codes for CASSFDSATNEKLFF.

The rearrangement joins TRBV7-3 to TRBJ1-5; D is unclear. Deletions cut 8 bases from V and 5 bases from J, with 13 bases between. CDR1 is SGHTA and CDR2 is FQGTGA in the germline V gene. This CDR3 region has 13 residues. The CDR3 coding sequence is TGTGCCAGCTCATTTTCTCCGGATCAGCCCCAGCATTTT. Its protein is CASSFSPDQPQHF.

The V and J genes are TRBV27 and TRBJ2-2, with 8 bases fitting TRBD2. The CDR3 spans 15 residues. Germline V gives CDR1 MNHEY, CDR2 SMNVEV (reference sequence). Trimming removed 4 bases from V and 3 bases from J; junction bases left unmatched: 4. The CDR3 nucleotides are TGTGCCAGCAGTTCGGGACTAGTAGACACCGGGGAGCTGTTTTTT. It specifies CASSSGLVDTGELFF.

CDR3 loop: CASSLSGLPTYEQYF. In DNA, the CDR3 is TGTGCCAGCAGCTTGTCGGGACTTCCAACCTACGAGCAGTACTTC. The V and J genes are TRBV7-2 and TRBJ2-7; TRBD2 is a possible D gene (6 bases). V lost 3 bases to trimming and J lost 2 bases, with 14 bases between them. Germline values: CDR1 SGHTA, CDR2 FQGNSA. This CDR3 is 15 amino acids long.

The chain combines TRBV27 with TRBJ1-1; D is unclear. V dropped 2 bases and J dropped 1 base, with 8 bases sitting between them. The CDR3 is 14 residues long. Germline CDR1 and CDR2: MNHEY and SMNVEV (reference sequence). This CDR3 is CASSLERENTEAFF. In DNA, the CDR3 is TGTGCCAGCAGTTTAGAACGGGAGAACACTGAAGCTTTCTTT.

The CDR3 sequence is CASSRQGSGQPQHF. The CDR3 nucleotides read TGTGCCAGCAGCCGACAGGGGTCGGGTCAGCCCCAGCATTTT. V is TRBV7-9 and J is TRBJ1-5, with 8 bases identical to TRBD1. From germline, CDR1 is SEHNR and CDR2 FQNEAQ (reference sequence). This CDR3 contains 14 residues. The junction had 6 bases not matched to a gene; V was cut back by 5 bases and J by 6 bases. Filled out from reference TRBV7-9 and TRBJ1-5, the complete variable domain reads DTGVSQNPRHKITKRGQNVTFRCDPISEHNRLYWYRQTLGQGPEFLTYFQNEAQLEKSRLLSDRFSAERPKGSFSTLEIQRTEQGDSAMYLCASSRQGSGQPQHFGDGTRLSIL.

The chain joins TRBV7-9 to TRBJ1-4; possibly TRBD1 for D (6 bases). The CDR3 consists of 15 residues. Germline lookup yields CDR1 SEHNR and CDR2 FQNEAQ (reference sequence). V shed 7 bases and J shed 4 bases, with 16 bases lying between them. CDR3 residues: CASILTAQGNEKLFF. Here the CDR3 DNA reads TGTGCCAGCATCCTTACGGCACAGGGTAATGAAAAACTGTTTTTT.

The rearrangement links TRBV19 to TRBJ1-1; no clear D. Trimming cost V 3 bases and J 4 bases, with 15 bases left between them. Germline CDR1 reads LNHDA; CDR2 reads SQIVND (reference sequence). CDR3 length: 15 residues. The CDR3 protein is CASSMGGRAGTEAFF. The CDR3 nucleotides are TGTGCCAGTAGTATGGGTGGGCGGGCAGGCACTGAAGCTTTCTTT.

A single count supports this clone. The V and J genes are TRBV7-6 and TRBJ1-5; perhaps TRBD1 as D (6 bases). V gave up 4 bases and J gave up 1 base, with 14 bases separating them. This CDR3 comprises 16 residues. Germline-derived CDR1 and CDR2 are SGHVS and FNYEAQ. The CDR3 region is CASSSGVADSNQPQHF. CDR3 DNA: TGTGCCAGCAGCTCAGGGGTGGCCGACAGCAATCAGCCCCAGCATTTT.

Points on this clone: Other DNA sequences in the same sample also yield this CDR3. The gene calls are TRBV6-1 and TRBJ1-2; possibly TRBD1 for D (5 bases). V was trimmed by 2 bases and J by 4 bases, leaving 8 bases between them. The CDR3 consists of 13 residues. Germline CDR1 and CDR2: MNHNS and SASEGT. The chain's CDR3 is CASSESGVYGYTF. The DNA for the CDR3 is TGTGCCAGCAGTGAATCGGGGGTCTATGGCTACACCTTC.

The J gene is TRBJ2-6, the V gene TRBV13; D is possibly TRBD2 (5 bases). Trimming removed 1 base from V and 0 bases from J, with 7 bases in between. CDR3 length: 16 residues. Looked up from germline, CDR1 is PRHDT and CDR2 is FYEKMQ (reference sequence). The CDR3 is CASSLVGNSGANVLTF. The CDR3 nucleotides are TGTGCCAGCAGCTTAGTCGGGAACTCTGGGGCCAACGTCCTGACTTTC.

The chain employs TRBV6-2 or TRBV6-3 and TRBJ2-3; D not certain. This CDR3 is built from 15 residues. Per the germline V gene, CDR1 is MNHEY and CDR2 is SVGEGT. Trimming removed 10 bases from V and 2 bases from J, with 19 bases in between. The CDR3 DNA reads TGTGCCACCTGTTACGGCGGAGCTGACACAGATACGCAGTATTTT. It specifies CATCYGGADTDTQYF.

This chain connects TRBV10-3 to TRBJ1-1; 8 bases are a match to TRBD1. The CDR3 loop spans 13 amino acids. V lost 6 bases to trimming and J lost 5 bases; unmatched junction nucleotides: 5. CDR1 is ENHRY and CDR2 is SYGVKD in the germline V gene. CDR3 DNA: TGTGCCATCAGCTACAGGGGGAATACTGAAGCTTTCTTT. It translates to CAISYRGNTEAFF.